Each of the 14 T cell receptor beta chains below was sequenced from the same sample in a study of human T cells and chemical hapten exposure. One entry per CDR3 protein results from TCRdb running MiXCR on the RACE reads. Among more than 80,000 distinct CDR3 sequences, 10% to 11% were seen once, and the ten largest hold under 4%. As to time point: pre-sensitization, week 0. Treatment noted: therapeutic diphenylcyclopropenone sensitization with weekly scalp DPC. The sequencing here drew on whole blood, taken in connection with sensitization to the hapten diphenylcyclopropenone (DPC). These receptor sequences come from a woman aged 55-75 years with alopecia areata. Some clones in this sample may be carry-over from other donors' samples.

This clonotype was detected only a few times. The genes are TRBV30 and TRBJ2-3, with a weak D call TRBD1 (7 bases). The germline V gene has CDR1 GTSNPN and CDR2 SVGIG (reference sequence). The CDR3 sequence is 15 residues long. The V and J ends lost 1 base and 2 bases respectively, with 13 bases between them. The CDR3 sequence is CAWSDQGGPTDTQYF. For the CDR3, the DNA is TGTGCCTGGAGTGATCAGGGGGGCCCCACAGATACGCAGTATTTT.

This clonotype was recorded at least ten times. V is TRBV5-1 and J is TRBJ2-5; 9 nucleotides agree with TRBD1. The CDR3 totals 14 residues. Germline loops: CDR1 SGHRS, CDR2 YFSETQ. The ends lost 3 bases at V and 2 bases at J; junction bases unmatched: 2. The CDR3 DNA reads TGCGCCAGCAGCTCAGGACAGGGGCAAGAGACCCAGTACTTC. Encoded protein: CASSSGQGQETQYF.

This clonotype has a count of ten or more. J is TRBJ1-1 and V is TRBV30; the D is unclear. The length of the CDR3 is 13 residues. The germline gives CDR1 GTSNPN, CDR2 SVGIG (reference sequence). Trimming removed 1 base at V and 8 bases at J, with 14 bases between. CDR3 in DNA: TGTGCCTGGAGTGCCCAGGAGTTTTGGGAAGCTTTCTTT. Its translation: CAWSAQEFWEAFF.

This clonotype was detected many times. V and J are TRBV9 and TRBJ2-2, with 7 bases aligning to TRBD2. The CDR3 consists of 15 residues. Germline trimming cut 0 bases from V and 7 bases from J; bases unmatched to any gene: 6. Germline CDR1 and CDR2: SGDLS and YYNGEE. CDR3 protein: CASSVAFGGIGELFF. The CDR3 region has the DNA TGTGCCAGCAGCGTAGCTTTCGGGGGGATCGGGGAGCTGTTTTTT. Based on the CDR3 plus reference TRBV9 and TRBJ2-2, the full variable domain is DSGVTQTPKHLITATGQRVTLRCSPRSGDLSVYWYQQSLDQGLQFLIQYYNGEERAKGNILERFSAQQFPDLHSELNLSSLELGDSALYFCASSVAFGGIGELFFGEGSRLTVL.

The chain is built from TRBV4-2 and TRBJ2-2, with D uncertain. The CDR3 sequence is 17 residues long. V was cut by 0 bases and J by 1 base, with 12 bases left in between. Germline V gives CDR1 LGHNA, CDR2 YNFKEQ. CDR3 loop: CASSQDSGPLNTGELFF. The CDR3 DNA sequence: TGTGCCAGCAGCCAAGATTCGGGCCCTTTGAACACCGGGGAGCTGTTTTTT.

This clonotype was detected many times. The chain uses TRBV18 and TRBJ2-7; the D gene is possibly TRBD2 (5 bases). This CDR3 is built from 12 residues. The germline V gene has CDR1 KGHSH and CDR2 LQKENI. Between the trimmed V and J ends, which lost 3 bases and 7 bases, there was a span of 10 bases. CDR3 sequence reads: CASSPVPGEQYF. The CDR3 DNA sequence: TGTGCCAGCTCACCCGTACCGGGGGAGCAGTACTTC.

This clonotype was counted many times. In DNA form, the CDR3 reads TGTGCCAGCAACCAGCTTTTAGACCGCACAGATACGCAGTATTTT. This encodes CASNQLLDRTDTQYF. The V call is TRBV6-2 or TRBV6-3, the J call TRBJ2-3; D call uncertain. Between the trimmed V and J ends, which lost 7 bases and 1 base, there was a span of 15 bases. This CDR3 region has 15 residues. Germline CDR1 is MNHEY and CDR2 is SVGEGT.

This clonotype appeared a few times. CDR3 sequence (DNA): TGTGCCAGCAGTTCAACGGACTTCACAGATACGCAGTATTTT. This encodes CASSSTDFTDTQYF. V is TRBV27 and J is TRBJ2-3; D might be TRBD2 (5 bases). Germline CDR1 and CDR2: MNHEY and SMNVEV (reference sequence). The CDR3 totals 14 residues. Trimming removed 4 bases from V and 2 bases from J, with 10 bases in between.

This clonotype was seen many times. The CDR3 DNA is TGTGCCAGCAGCCCCCGCCGGGACAGCACAAAAAGCGTTCAGTACTTC. Translation gives CASSPRRDSTKSVQYF. The chain uses TRBV11-2 and TRBJ2-4, with 7 nucleotides matching TRBD1. CDR3 length: 16 amino acids. The V and J ends lost 5 bases and 11 bases, in that order; junction bases with no gene match: 18. CDR1 and CDR2 from the germline V gene are SGHAT and FQNNGV.

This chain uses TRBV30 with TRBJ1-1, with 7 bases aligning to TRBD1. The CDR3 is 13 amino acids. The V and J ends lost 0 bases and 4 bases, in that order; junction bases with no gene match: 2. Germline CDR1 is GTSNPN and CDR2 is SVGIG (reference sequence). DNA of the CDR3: TGTGCCTGGAGTGTACAGGGGAGCACTGAAGCTTTCTTT. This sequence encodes CAWSVQGSTEAFF.

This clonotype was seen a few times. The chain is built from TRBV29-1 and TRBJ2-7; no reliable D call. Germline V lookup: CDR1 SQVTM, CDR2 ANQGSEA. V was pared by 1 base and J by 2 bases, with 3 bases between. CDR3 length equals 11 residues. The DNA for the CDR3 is TGCAGCGTTGAAGGGACCTACGAGCAGTACTTC. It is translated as CSVEGTYEQYF.

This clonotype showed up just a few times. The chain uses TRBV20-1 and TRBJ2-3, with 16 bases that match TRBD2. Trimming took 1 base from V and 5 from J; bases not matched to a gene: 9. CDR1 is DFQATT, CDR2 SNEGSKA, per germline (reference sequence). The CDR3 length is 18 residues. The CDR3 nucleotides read TGCAGTGCTAGAGGATCTTGGGGACTAGCGGGGGGGAAAGATACGCAGTATTTT. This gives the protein CSARGSWGLAGGKDTQYF.

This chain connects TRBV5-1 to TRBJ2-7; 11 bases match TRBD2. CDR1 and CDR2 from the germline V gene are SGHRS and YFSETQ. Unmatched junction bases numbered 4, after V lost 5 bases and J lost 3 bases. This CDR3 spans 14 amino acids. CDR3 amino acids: CASRPGTSGYEQYF. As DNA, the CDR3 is TGCGCCAGCAGACCCGGGACTAGCGGCTACGAGCAGTACTTC.

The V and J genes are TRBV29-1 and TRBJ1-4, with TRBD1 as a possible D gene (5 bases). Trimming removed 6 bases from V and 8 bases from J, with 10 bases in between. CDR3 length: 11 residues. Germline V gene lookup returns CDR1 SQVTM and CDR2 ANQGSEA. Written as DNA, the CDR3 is TGCAGCGTGGTTAGGGGCGAAAAACTGTTTTTT. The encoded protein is CSVVRGEKLFF.